A single sample gave rise to the 27 T cell receptor beta chains below, sequenced in a study of Tregs in tolerant kidney transplant recipients. Here immunoSEQ multiplex PCR was the method, and the copy in TCRdb shows in-frame clones only, minus some. The repertoire holds 240,000 or so clones, with 65% to 85% as singletons. Sequencing was carried out using CD4+ T cells from blood. The receptors stem from a human donor in good health.

The chain couples TRBV6-5 to TRBJ1-1, with TRBD1 matching 7 bases. Germline CDR1 is MNHEY and CDR2 is SVGAGI. V shed 5 bases, J shed 1 base, and the junction held 7 bases outside the gene matches. This CDR3 spans 15 amino acids. CDR3 sequence reads: CASSVTGRENTEAFF. DNA for the CDR3: TGTGCCAGCAGTGTGACAGGGAGGGAGAACACTGAAGCTTTCTTT.

In its sample, this clone was seen a few times. The chain uses TRBV5-1 and TRBJ2-5; possible D gene TRBD1, 6 bases. V lost 1 base to trimming and J lost 1 base, with 11 bases between them. Germline CDR1 is SGHRS and CDR2 is YFSETQ. CDR3 length equals 15 residues. CDR3 nucleotide sequence: TGCGCCAGCAGCTTGTCAGTAGGGGGCCAAGAGACCCAGTACTTC. Encoded protein: CASSLSVGGQETQYF.

This chain connects TRBV18 to TRBJ1-5, with 7 nucleotides matching TRBD1. V lost 2 bases, J lost 4 bases, and 8 bases stayed unmatched. This CDR3 is 16 amino acids long. Germline V lookup: CDR1 KGHSH, CDR2 LQKENI. CDR3 protein: CASSPTTGEGNQPQHF. CDR3 DNA sequence: TGTGCCAGCTCACCAACTACAGGGGAGGGGAATCAGCCCCAGCATTTT.

The chain uses TRBV11-3 and TRBJ1-1; TRBD1 matches at 11 bases. This CDR3 has 16 residues. Germline CDR1 SGHNT, CDR2 YENEEA. The J segment lost 1 base and the V segment lost 1 base, leaving 2 bases of the junction unmatched. In DNA form, the CDR3 reads TGTGCCAGCAGCTTAGGGACAGGGGGCGCGAACACTGAAGCTTTCTTT. Its translation is CASSLGTGGANTEAFF.

The rearrangement uses TRBV2 and TRBJ2-7; the D gene is possibly TRBD1 (5 bases). CDR1 is SNHLY, CDR2 FYNNEI, per germline. V was clipped by 2 bases and J by 4 bases, with 12 bases between them. The CDR3 sequence is 14 residues long. In nucleotides, the CDR3 is TGTGCCAGCAGTGAACGCGTAGGGGTATACGAGCAGTACTTC. Its protein product is CASSERVGVYEQYF.

The chain links TRBV6-1 to TRBJ1-2, with D perhaps TRBD1 (5 bases). The germline gives CDR1 MNHNS, CDR2 SASEGT. The CDR3 is made up of 17 amino acids. V was cut by 3 bases and J by 4 bases, with 21 bases left in between. CDR3 coding DNA: TGTGCCAGCAGTGACGCTAGGACACCCAATGGCCCCTATGGCTACACCTTC. The encoded protein is CASSDARTPNGPYGYTF.

V usage is TRBV5-4 and J usage is TRBJ2-5; possible D gene TRBD1, 6 bases. The CDR3 has 14 amino acids. Germline V CDR1 and CDR2: SGHNT, YYREEE (reference sequence). Trimming stripped 4 bases from V and 4 bases from J, with 14 bases between. In nucleotides, the CDR3 is TGTGCCAGCAGCACGACAGGAAATGGAGAGACCCAGTACTTC. It codes for CASSTTGNGETQYF.

This clone was counted a few times. Other DNA sequences within the sample encode an identical CDR3. V is TRBV29-1 and J is TRBJ2-3; D not resolved. This CDR3 is built from 12 residues. Trimming removed 3 bases at V and 2 bases at J, with 6 bases between. Germline V lookup: CDR1 SQVTM, CDR2 ANQGSEA. The CDR3 sequence: CSVDGYTDTQYF. Written as DNA, the CDR3 is TGCAGCGTTGATGGATACACAGATACGCAGTATTTT.

The chain joins TRBV9 to TRBJ2-7; TRBD1 agrees at 10 bases. The CDR3 is 15 amino acids. V was clipped by 0 bases and J by 1 base; unmatched bases: 1. The germline gives CDR1 SGDLS, CDR2 YYNGEE. This CDR3 reads CASSVGQGASYEQYF. The CDR3 DNA sequence: TGTGCCAGCAGCGTAGGACAGGGGGCATCCTACGAGCAGTACTTC.

This CDR3 reads CASSPLPPLGETQYF. The CDR3 DNA is TGTGCCAGCTCACCATTGCCCCCCCTGGGTGAGACCCAGTACTTC. The chain has TRBV18 and TRBJ2-5; D ambiguous. In germline, CDR1 is KGHSH, CDR2 LQKENI. Deletions cut 2 bases from V and 5 bases from J, with 15 bases between. This CDR3 contains 15 residues.

This clone was seen only once. The chain is built from TRBV4-1 and TRBJ1-6, with D unresolved. Germline values: CDR1 MGHRA, CDR2 YSYEKL. This CDR3 is built from 14 residues. Trimming pared 4 bases from V and 9 bases from J, leaving 13 bases between. The CDR3 protein is CASSPQVKGSPLHF. CDR3 in DNA: TGCGCCAGCAGCCCGCAAGTCAAGGGTTCACCCCTCCACTTT.

The rearrangement uses TRBV4-1 and TRBJ2-1, with no clear D. The length of the CDR3 is 16 residues. Germline V CDR1 and CDR2: MGHRA, YSYEKL. Trimming stripped 0 bases from V and 0 bases from J, with 9 bases between. CDR3 coding DNA: TGCGCCAGCAGCCAAGAGGGGTACAGCTCCTACAATGAGCAGTTCTTC. Translated, it gives CASSQEGYSSYNEQFF.

The chain recombines TRBV6-5 with TRBJ1-3, with D tentatively TRBD1 (5 bases). The CDR3 extends over 13 amino acids. CDR1 is MNHEY and CDR2 is SVGAGI in the germline V gene. V shed 8 bases and J shed 1 base, with 9 bases lying between them. This chain's CDR3 is CASPQGSGNTIYF. The CDR3 DNA reads TGTGCCAGCCCTCAGGGTTCTGGAAACACCATATATTTT.

The count of this clone is one. The rearrangement uses TRBV28 and TRBJ1-5; D uncertain. V lost 4 bases, J lost 2 bases, and 6 bases lay in between. This CDR3 comprises 13 residues. The germline V gene has CDR1 MDHEN and CDR2 SYDVKM. This CDR3 reads CASSSAGNQPQHF. CDR3 sequence (DNA): TGTGCCAGCAGTTCAGCTGGCAATCAGCCCCAGCATTTT.

The rearrangement uses TRBV30 and TRBJ2-5; D is uncertain. The V and J ends lost 0 bases and 5 bases respectively, with 4 bases between them. This CDR3 has 11 amino acids. CDR1 is GTSNPN and CDR2 is SVGIG in the germline V gene (reference sequence). CDR3 amino acids: CAWSVAETQYF. The CDR3 nucleotides read TGTGCCTGGAGTGTAGCGGAGACCCAGTACTTC.

The chain employs TRBV15 and TRBJ2-1; D gene uncertain. There are 14 residues in the CDR3. The germline gives CDR1 LNHNV, CDR2 YYDKDF (reference sequence). V was trimmed by 9 bases and J by 1 base, leaving 13 bases between them. CDR3 sequence: CATTDTRSYNEQFF. The CDR3 DNA reads as TGTGCCACTACCGACACTCGATCCTACAATGAGCAGTTCTTC.

The CDR3 loop is CASSQVQGSSSYNEQFF. CDR3 nucleotide sequence: TGTGCCAGCAGCCAAGTTCAGGGGTCCTCCTCCTACAATGAGCAGTTCTTC. The chain is built from TRBV14 and TRBJ2-1; weak D call: TRBD1 (6 bases). Germline assignment: CDR1 SGHDN and CDR2 FVKESK. V was cut by 1 base and J by 0 bases, with 13 bases left in between. CDR3 length: 17 residues.

Ten or more counts support this clone. The gene calls are TRBV14 and TRBJ1-4, with D possibly TRBD1 on 5 matching bases. CDR3 size: 15 residues. V was clipped by 1 base and J by 1 base, with 7 bases between them. Germline-derived CDR1 and CDR2 are SGHDN and FVKESK. This chain's CDR3 is CASSQGGVTNEKLFF. The CDR3 DNA is TGTGCCAGCAGCCAAGGGGGGGTAACTAATGAAAAACTGTTTTTT.

The V call is TRBV20-1, the J call TRBJ2-7; possibly TRBD1 for D (6 bases). Germline V gives CDR1 DFQATT, CDR2 SNEGSKA (reference sequence). Trimming shortened V by 5 bases and J by 3 bases, and 8 bases separated the two germline ends. The CDR3 consists of 11 residues. CDR3 region: CSAGQNYEQYF. In DNA, the CDR3 is TGCAGTGCTGGACAGAACTACGAGCAGTACTTC.

The chain uses TRBV5-1 and TRBJ1-2; 9 bases are shared with TRBD1. V dropped 4 bases and J dropped 7; count of bases not matched to a gene: 5. Per the germline V gene, CDR1 is SGHRS and CDR2 is YFSETQ. The CDR3 is 13 residues long. The CDR3 sequence: CASSRTGESGYTF. The CDR3 region has the DNA TGCGCCAGCAGCCGGACAGGGGAGAGTGGCTACACCTTC.

In nucleotides, the CDR3 is TGTGCCAGCGGGCCTAGCGGGAGGGTCACGGCAGAGGGTGAGCAGTTCTTC. Residues: CASGPSGRVTAEGEQFF. V is TRBV5-4 and J is TRBJ2-1; 12 bases fit TRBD2. Germline CDR1 and CDR2: SGHNT and YYREEE (reference sequence). The CDR3 consists of 17 residues. With 7 bases clipped from V and 9 bases from J, the junction kept 17 bases outside the gene matches. The whole variable domain, filled in from reference TRBV5-4 and TRBJ2-1, reads ETGVTQSPTHLIKTRGQQVTLRCSSQSGHNTVSWYQQALGQGPQFIFQYYREEENGRGNFPPRFSGLQFPNYSSELNVNALELDDSALYLCASGPSGRVTAEGEQFFGPGTRLTVL.

To note about this clone: In the same sample, other DNA sequences code for this CDR3. The J gene is TRBJ1-1, the V gene TRBV5-1; TRBD1 is a possible D gene (5 bases). Germline V gene lookup returns CDR1 SGHRS and CDR2 YFSETQ. CDR3 size: 14 residues. Trimming pared 4 bases from V and 0 bases from J, leaving 10 bases between. CDR3 amino acids: CASSLDRLNTEAFF. In DNA form, the CDR3 reads TGCGCCAGCAGCCTAGACAGATTGAACACTGAAGCTTTCTTT.

V and J are TRBV19 and TRBJ2-2; 9 positions agree with TRBD1. The ends lost 6 bases at V and 4 bases at J; junction bases unmatched: 6. This CDR3 is 15 amino acids long. CDR1 and CDR2 (germline): LNHDA, SQIVND (reference sequence). CDR3: CASRKDRGGTGELFF. DNA of the CDR3: TGTGCCAGTAGGAAGGACAGGGGCGGCACCGGGGAGCTGTTTTTT.

This clone was observed a handful of times. The V call is TRBV19, the J call TRBJ1-2; D remains unclear. Trimming cost V 6 bases and J 9 bases, with 14 bases left between them. The CDR3 covers 12 residues. The germline gives CDR1 LNHDA, CDR2 SQIVND (reference sequence). CDR3 amino acids: CASSLEFVRYTF. CDR3 DNA sequence: TGTGCCAGTAGCTTGGAGTTCGTGCGCTACACCTTC.

The rearrangement uses TRBV7-9 and TRBJ1-1; 7 bases match TRBD1. This CDR3 has 15 amino acids. The germline gives CDR1 SEHNR, CDR2 FQNEAQ (reference sequence). V was clipped by 2 bases and J by 5 bases; unmatched bases: 8. CDR3 DNA sequence: TGTGCCAGCAGCTTATCAAACAGGGGATCGACTGAAGCTTTCTTT. Residues: CASSLSNRGSTEAFF.

The V gene is TRBV19, the J gene TRBJ2-7, with D possibly matching TRBD1 (7 bases). Trimming cost V 2 bases and J 4 bases, with 15 bases left between them. Germline V gene sequence: CDR1 LNHDA, CDR2 SQIVND (reference sequence). The CDR3 is 15 amino acids. CDR3 in DNA: TGTGCCAGTAGTATAAATGGCGGGACAGCTTACGAGCAGTACTTC. Protein product: CASSINGGTAYEQYF.

CDR3 residues: CASPTGRGYTEAFF. The CDR3 DNA sequence: TGTGCCAGCCCGACAGGGAGGGGTTACACTGAAGCTTTCTTT. The genes are TRBV2 and TRBJ1-1; TRBD1 aligns across 7 bases. The CDR3 has 14 residues. Germline V gives CDR1 SNHLY, CDR2 FYNNEI. The J segment lost 3 bases and the V segment lost 8 bases, leaving 9 bases of the junction unmatched.